The 20 T cell receptor beta chains in this list originate from one sample, sequenced in a study of T cells in Graves' hyperthyroidism and ophthalmopathy. It was RNA transcripts that yielded the amplified TCR beta CDR3 regions. Primed by the HTBI set, a first-round RT-PCR was run on the TCR CDR3. TCRdb independently ran MiXCR on the multiplex PCR reads; one entry per CDR3 protein. The sample has approximately 250,000 distinct CDR3 sequences, more than 20% seen once. Sequencing was performed on blood. The receptor set was obtained from a woman aged 40 to 49 with Graves' ophthalmopathy.

This clonotype was recorded at least ten times. The chain links TRBV6-2 or TRBV6-3 to TRBJ2-7; 9 positions agree with TRBD1. In germline, CDR1 is MNHEY, CDR2 SVGEGT. The CDR3 sequence is 16 residues long. V lost 5 bases to trimming and J lost 4 bases; unmatched junction nucleotides: 12. The CDR3 region is CASSNNLGTGSYEQYF. The DNA of the CDR3 is TGTGCCAGCAGTAACAACCTCGGGACAGGGTCGTACGAGCAGTACTTC.

This clonotype appeared many times. V and J are TRBV19 and TRBJ1-5; 7 nucleotides align to TRBD1. Per the germline V gene, CDR1 is LNHDA and CDR2 is SQIVND (reference sequence). Germline trimming cut 6 bases from V and 1 base from J; bases unmatched to any gene: 6. The CDR3 runs 15 residues. CDR3 sequence reads: CASRTGRTSNQPQHF. In nucleotides, the CDR3 is TGTGCCAGTAGGACAGGGAGGACGAGCAATCAGCCCCAGCATTTT.

This clonotype was counted many times. The rearrangement links TRBV29-1 to TRBJ1-1; the D gene is possibly TRBD1 (5 bases). V lost 5 bases, J lost 6 bases, and 16 bases lay in between. The CDR3 contains 13 residues. Germline values: CDR1 SQVTM, CDR2 ANQGSEA. The CDR3 coding sequence is TGCAGCGTTACCGGGGGGGTTATCGCTGAAGCTTTCTTT. This sequence encodes CSVTGGVIAEAFF.

This clonotype was seen a few times. V gene TRBV9 combines with J gene TRBJ2-7, with no clear D. V lost 0 bases to trimming and J lost 0 bases, with 10 bases between them. The germline V gene encodes CDR1 SGDLS and CDR2 YYNGEE. This CDR3 is 15 amino acids long. Here the CDR3 DNA reads TGTGCCAGCAGCGTAGGGGCCTTTAGCTCCTACGAGCAGTACTTC. Translated, it gives CASSVGAFSSYEQYF.

This clonotype was counted at least ten times. The J gene is TRBJ1-6, the V gene TRBV20-1; tentative D call: TRBD1 (5 bases). The CDR3 covers 13 residues. V was pared by 0 bases and J by 8 bases, with 8 bases between. CDR1 and CDR2 (germline): DFQATT, SNEGSKA (reference sequence). CDR3 bases: TGCAGTGCTAGAGAGGGGCTTTATTCACCCCTCCACTTT. Translating it yields CSAREGLYSPLHF.

This rearrangement joins TRBV4-1 to TRBJ2-2; TRBD2 matches 14 bases. This CDR3 is 19 amino acids long. V shed 1 base and J 2 bases; nucleotides not matched to a gene: 6. The V gene's germline CDR1 is MGHRA and CDR2 YSYEKL. The CDR3 is CASSQGPGLAGENTGELFF. The CDR3 coding sequence is TGCGCCAGCAGCCAAGGACCGGGACTAGCGGGAGAAAACACCGGGGAGCTGTTTTTT.

Many counts were recorded for this clonotype. The genes are TRBV20-1 and TRBJ1-1; D remains unclear. Germline V gene sequence: CDR1 DFQATT, CDR2 SNEGSKA (reference sequence). The CDR3 covers 15 residues. V lost 0 bases, J lost 3 bases, and 14 bases lay in between. In DNA, the CDR3 is TGCAGTGCTAGAGACCTGGAGACATACGACACTGAAGCTTTCTTT. It translates to CSARDLETYDTEAFF.

This clonotype was detected ten times or more. V and J are TRBV20-1 and TRBJ1-1, with D unclear. This CDR3 has 12 residues. The germline V gene encodes CDR1 DFQATT and CDR2 SNEGSKA (reference sequence). Trimming shortened V by 2 bases and J by 3 bases, and 7 bases separated the two germline ends. The CDR3 region is CSARQRDTEAFF. The CDR3 DNA reads TGCAGTGCTAGACAGAGAGACACTGAAGCTTTCTTT.

This clonotype occurred many times. The chain recombines TRBV12-3 or TRBV12-4 with TRBJ2-2, with no clear D. V was pared by 4 bases and J by 1 base, with 10 bases between. CDR3 size: 15 residues. The CDR3 DNA reads as TGTGCCAGCAGTTCCCCCCCGCTGAACACCGGGGAGCTGTTTTTT. Its protein product is CASSSPPLNTGELFF.

This clonotype was seen at least ten times. V gene TRBV10-3 combines with J gene TRBJ2-1; possibly TRBD2 for D (6 bases). Germline CDR1 ENHRY, CDR2 SYGVKD. The length of the CDR3 is 15 residues. Trimming removed 0 bases at V and 0 bases at J, with 6 bases between. DNA for the CDR3: TGTGCCATCAGTGAGTCGACTAGCTCCTACAATGAGCAGTTCTTC. This sequence encodes CAISESTSSYNEQFF.

This clonotype was found many times. Written as DNA, the CDR3 is TGCAGTGCCGGGACTAGCGCACCCTACGAGCAGTACTTC. This gives the protein CSAGTSAPYEQYF. The chain uses TRBV20-1 and TRBJ2-7; 10 bases fit TRBD2. Trimming cost V 6 bases and J 2 bases; bases outside gene matches: 4. CDR3 size: 13 residues. Germline loops: CDR1 DFQATT, CDR2 SNEGSKA (reference sequence).

This clonotype came up many times. The chain has TRBV28 and TRBJ1-1, with D possibly being TRBD1 (5 bases). V was cut by 0 bases and J by 4 bases, with 12 bases left in between. The CDR3 is made up of 15 amino acids. Germline V gene data show CDR1 as MDHEN and CDR2 as SYDVKM. As DNA, the CDR3 is TGTGCCAGCAGTTTATGGGGCAGGGATCGCACTGAAGCTTTCTTT. This gives the protein CASSLWGRDRTEAFF.

In this sample, this clonotype turned up many times. The chain has TRBV28 and TRBJ2-5, with D possibly matching TRBD2 (6 bases). V lost 6 bases and J 5 bases, leaving 22 bases between the germline ends. CDR3 length: 16 amino acids. CDR1 is MDHEN and CDR2 is SYDVKM in the germline V gene. CDR3 nucleotides: TGTGCCAGCAGCTACCCGCGGGGCACTAGGCGTGAGACCCAGTACTTC. Residues: CASSYPRGTRRETQYF. The variable domain in full, with the rest retrieved from reference TRBV28 and TRBJ2-5, is DVKVTQSSRYLVKRTGEKVFLECVQDMDHENMFWYRQDPGLGLRLIYFSYDVKMKEKGDIPEGYSVSREKKERFSLILESASTNQTSMYLCASSYPRGTRRETQYFGPGTRLLVL.

This clonotype was detected ten times or more. The chain uses TRBV18 and TRBJ1-1; D gene ambiguous. CDR3 length: 14 residues. Looked up from germline, CDR1 is KGHSH and CDR2 is LQKENI. The V end lost 5 bases, the J end lost 0 bases, and 10 bases lay between the germline ends. The CDR3 sequence is CASSVQQMNTEAFF. CDR3 DNA sequence: TGTGCCAGCTCAGTACAGCAGATGAACACTGAAGCTTTCTTT.

This clonotype was seen just once. DNA of the CDR3: TGTGCCAGCAGCTTTTCCAGGGAGGGAGAGACCCAGTACTTC. Translation: CASSFSREGETQYF. The genes are TRBV7-3 and TRBJ2-5; 7 bases match TRBD2. With 3 bases clipped from V and 4 bases from J, the junction kept 5 bases outside the gene matches. Germline V gives CDR1 SGHTA, CDR2 FQGTGA. The CDR3 totals 14 residues.

This clonotype was detected many times. The V and J genes are TRBV27 and TRBJ1-1; D is uncertain. Trimming removed 0 bases at V and 0 bases at J, with 8 bases between. The CDR3 is 15 residues long. The V gene's germline CDR1 is MNHEY and CDR2 SMNVEV (reference sequence). CDR3 loop: CASSLSGGVNTEAFF. In DNA, the CDR3 is TGTGCCAGCAGTTTATCCGGCGGGGTGAACACTGAAGCTTTCTTT.

This clonotype was seen a handful of times. The rearrangement uses TRBV6-5 and TRBJ1-1; D is ambiguous. Germline CDR1 MNHEY, CDR2 SVGAGI. The CDR3 extends over 12 amino acids. V lost 2 bases, J lost 11 bases, and 12 bases lay in between. The CDR3 DNA reads TGTGCCAGCAGTTACCTCGGGAGTATGGCTTTCTTT. Protein sequence: CASSYLGSMAFF.

This rearrangement joins TRBV2 to TRBJ2-5; no clear D gene. The ends were cut back, 4 bases at V and 1 base at J, with 13 bases in the middle. This CDR3 spans 15 amino acids. Germline V CDR1 and CDR2: SNHLY, FYNNEI. CDR3: CASSVSQHPQETQYF. The CDR3 bases are TGTGCCAGCAGTGTTTCTCAGCATCCCCAAGAGACCCAGTACTTC.

In this sample, this clonotype turned up many times. CDR3 in amino acids: CASSLNSATTNSPLHF. The CDR3 DNA sequence: TGTGCCAGCAGCTTAAATTCGGCCACCACTAATTCACCCCTCCACTTT. The J gene is TRBJ1-6, the V gene TRBV7-2, with D uncertain. Germline CDR1 SGHTA, CDR2 FQGNSA. CDR3 length equals 16 residues. Trimming stripped 2 bases from V and 6 bases from J, with 14 bases between. Together with reference TRBV7-2 and TRBJ1-6, the CDR3 gives the full variable domain: GAGVSQSPSNKVTEKGKDVELRCDPISGHTALYWYRQSLGQGLEFLIYFQGNSAPDKSGLPSDRFSAERTGGSVSTLTIQRTQQEDSAVYLCASSLNSATTNSPLHFGNGTRLTVT.

The rearrangement joins TRBV29-1 to TRBJ1-2; D might be TRBD1 (6 bases). Between the trimmed V and J ends, which lost 7 bases and 2 bases, there was a span of 14 bases. CDR1 SQVTM and CDR2 ANQGSEA come from the germline V gene. CDR3 size: 13 residues. CDR3 residues: CSADGTNNYGYTF. The DNA for the CDR3 is TGCAGCGCTGACGGGACAAACAACTATGGCTACACCTTC.